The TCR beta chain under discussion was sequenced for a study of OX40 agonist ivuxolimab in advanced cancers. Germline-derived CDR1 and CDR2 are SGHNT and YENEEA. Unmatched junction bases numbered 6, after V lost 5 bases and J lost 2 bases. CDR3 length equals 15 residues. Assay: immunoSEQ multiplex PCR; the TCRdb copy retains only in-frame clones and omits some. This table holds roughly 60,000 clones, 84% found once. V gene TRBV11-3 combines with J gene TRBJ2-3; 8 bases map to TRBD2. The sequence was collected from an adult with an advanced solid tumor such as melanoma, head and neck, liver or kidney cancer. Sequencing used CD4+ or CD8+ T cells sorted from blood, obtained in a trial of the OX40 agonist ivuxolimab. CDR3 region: CASSRGGHDTDTQYF. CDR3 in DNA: TGTGCCAGCAGCCGGGGGGGGCATGACACAGATACGCAGTATTTT.